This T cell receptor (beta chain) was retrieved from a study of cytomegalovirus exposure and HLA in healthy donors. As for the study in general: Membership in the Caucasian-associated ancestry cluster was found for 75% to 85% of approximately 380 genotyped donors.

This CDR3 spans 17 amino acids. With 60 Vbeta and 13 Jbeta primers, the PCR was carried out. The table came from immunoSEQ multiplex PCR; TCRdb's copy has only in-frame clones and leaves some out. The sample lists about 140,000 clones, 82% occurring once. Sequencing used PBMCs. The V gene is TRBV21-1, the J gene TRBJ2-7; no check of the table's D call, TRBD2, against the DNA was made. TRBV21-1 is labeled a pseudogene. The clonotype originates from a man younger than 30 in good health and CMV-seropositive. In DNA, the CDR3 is TGTGCCAGCACCCCAGATAAGGTCCAGCGGGAGAGCTACGAGCAGTACTTC. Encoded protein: CASTPDKVQRESYEQYF.